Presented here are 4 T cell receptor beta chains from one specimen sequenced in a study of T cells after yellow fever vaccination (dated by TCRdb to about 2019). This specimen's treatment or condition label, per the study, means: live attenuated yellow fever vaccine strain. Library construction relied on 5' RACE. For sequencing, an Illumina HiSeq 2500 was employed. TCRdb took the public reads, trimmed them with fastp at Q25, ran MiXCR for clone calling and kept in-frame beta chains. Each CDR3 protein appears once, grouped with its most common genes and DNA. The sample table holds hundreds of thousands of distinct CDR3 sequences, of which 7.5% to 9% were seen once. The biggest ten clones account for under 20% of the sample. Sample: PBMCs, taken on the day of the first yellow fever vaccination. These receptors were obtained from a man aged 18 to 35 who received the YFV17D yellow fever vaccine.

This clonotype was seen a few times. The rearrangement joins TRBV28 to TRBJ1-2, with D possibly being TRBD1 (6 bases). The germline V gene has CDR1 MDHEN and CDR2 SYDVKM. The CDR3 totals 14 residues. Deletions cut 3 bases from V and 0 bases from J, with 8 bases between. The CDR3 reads CASSFGQTNYGYTF. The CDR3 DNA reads TGTGCCAGCAGTTTCGGACAGACTAACTATGGCTACACCTTC.

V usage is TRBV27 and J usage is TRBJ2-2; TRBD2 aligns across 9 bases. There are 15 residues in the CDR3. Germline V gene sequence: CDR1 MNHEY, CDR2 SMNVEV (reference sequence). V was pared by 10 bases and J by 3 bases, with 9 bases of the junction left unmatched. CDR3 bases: TGTGCCACCTTACAGCGGGGGGAGGACACCGGGGAGCTGTTTTTT. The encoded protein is CATLQRGEDTGELFF.

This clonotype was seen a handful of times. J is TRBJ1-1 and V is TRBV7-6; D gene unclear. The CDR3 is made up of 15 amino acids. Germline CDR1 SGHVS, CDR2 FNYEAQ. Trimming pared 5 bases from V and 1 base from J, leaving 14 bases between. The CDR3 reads CASSDLDGSNTEAFF. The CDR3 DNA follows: TGTGCCAGCAGCGACCTGGACGGGTCGAACACTGAAGCTTTCTTT.

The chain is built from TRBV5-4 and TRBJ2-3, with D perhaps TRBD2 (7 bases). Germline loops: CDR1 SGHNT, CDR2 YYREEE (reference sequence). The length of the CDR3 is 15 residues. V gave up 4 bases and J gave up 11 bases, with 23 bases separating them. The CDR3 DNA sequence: TGTGCCAGCAGCGGGTCTGGCGGGGGCCCGACAAGGCAGTATTTT. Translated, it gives CASSGSGGGPTRQYF.